Each of the 10 T cell receptor beta chains below was sequenced from the same sample in a study of spatial heterogeneity in lung cancer. MiXCR was run by TCRdb on the 5' RACE reads, yielding one entry per CDR3 protein. The sample contains roughly 3,000 distinct CDR3 sequences, more than 15% of which appear only once. Time point indicated: sample taken at primary tumor resection. The sample here was normal lung tissue next to the tumor, taken at surgery. These receptors were obtained from a male donor with early-stage non-small cell lung cancer.

V is TRBV5-1 and J is TRBJ2-1; TRBD2 matches 10 bases. CDR1 and CDR2 (germline): SGHRS, YFSETQ. V lost 3 bases and J lost 8; bases outside the gene matches: 14. The CDR3 extends over 17 amino acids. The CDR3 here is CASSSSLAGAGYDEQFF. Written as DNA, the CDR3 is TGCGCCAGCAGCTCTAGCCTAGCGGGGGCCGGATACGATGAGCAGTTCTTC. Looking up the rest from reference TRBV5-1 and TRBJ2-1 gives the full variable domain: KAGVTQTPRYLIKTRGQQVTLSCSPISGHRSVSWYQQTPGQGLQFLFEYFSETQRNKGNFPGRFSGRQFSNSRSEMNVSTLELGDSALYLCASSSSLAGAGYDEQFFGPGTRLTVL.

The chain has TRBV2 and TRBJ2-2; the D is unclear. Per germline, CDR1 SNHLY and CDR2 FYNNEI. The CDR3 runs 15 residues. Trimming took off 3 bases at V and 6 bases at J, with 14 bases between the two ends. As DNA, the CDR3 is TGTGCCAGCAGTGATTTTGGTATTAGGTCCGGGGAGCTGTTTTTT. This encodes CASSDFGIRSGELFF.

The chain links TRBV13 to TRBJ2-1; 7 bases match TRBD2. In germline, CDR1 is PRHDT, CDR2 FYEKMQ (reference sequence). The CDR3 is 15 amino acids. Germline trimming cut 5 bases from V and 2 bases from J; bases unmatched to any gene: 6. CDR3 in amino acids: CASSPWAGAYNEQFF. The DNA of the CDR3 is TGTGCCAGCAGCCCCTGGGCGGGGGCCTACAATGAGCAGTTCTTC.

By frequency in the sample, this clonotype is medium-sized. The V call is TRBV3-1, the J call TRBJ1-1, with D possibly being TRBD1 (5 bases). Trimming removed 3 bases at V and 6 bases at J, with 8 bases between. The CDR3 sequence is 12 residues long. The germline V gene has CDR1 LGHDT and CDR2 YNNKEL (reference sequence). CDR3 in DNA: TGTGCCAGCAGCCAGGGGGAGTCTGAAGCTTTCTTT. Translating it yields CASSQGESEAFF. Complete variable domain (other parts from reference TRBV3-1 and TRBJ1-1): DTAVSQTPKYLVTQMGNDKSIKCEQNLGHDTMYWYKQDSKKFLKIMFSYNNKELIINETVPNRFSPKSPDKAHLNLHINSLELGDSAVYFCASSQGESEAFFGQGTRLTVV.

This clonotype ranks as medium-sized. V and J are TRBV5-1 and TRBJ2-7, with D hard to call. Trimming left V 4 bases short and J 3 bases short, with 11 bases between. Germline lookup yields CDR1 SGHRS and CDR2 YFSETQ. There are 13 residues in the CDR3. CDR3 in DNA: TGCGCCAGCAGCCCGGCCACCGGCTACGAGCAGTACTTC. Translated, it gives CASSPATGYEQYF.

By share, this clonotype ranks as medium-sized. V and J are TRBV19 and TRBJ1-2; unclear D gene. Trimming pared 3 bases from V and 2 bases from J, leaving 19 bases between. From germline, CDR1 is LNHDA and CDR2 SQIVND (reference sequence). This CDR3 region has 17 residues. This CDR3 is CASSITEEETGNYGYTF. CDR3 coding DNA: TGTGCCAGTAGTATTACAGAGGAGGAGACGGGAAACTATGGCTACACCTTC.

This clonotype is deemed medium-sized. V and J are TRBV6-1 and TRBJ2-5; 9 nucleotides line up with TRBD2. The junction had 9 bases not matched to a gene; V was cut back by 5 bases and J by 14 bases. From germline, CDR1 is MNHNS and CDR2 SASEGT. This CDR3 comprises 12 residues. CDR3 sequence: CASSMSGGPSYF. In DNA form, the CDR3 reads TGTGCCAGCAGTATGAGCGGGGGGCCTTCCTACTTC.

This clonotype counts as large. The V call is TRBV3-1, the J call TRBJ1-3, with D unclear. The CDR3 loop spans 17 amino acids. Germline loops: CDR1 LGHDT, CDR2 YNNKEL (reference sequence). V was clipped by 5 bases and J by 0 bases, with 17 bases between them. CDR3 region: CASSKGSLQSSGNTIYF. In nucleotides, the CDR3 is TGTGCCAGCAGCAAGGGTTCTTTGCAGAGCTCTGGAAACACCATATATTTT.

The chain has TRBV3-1 and TRBJ1-1; unclear D gene. The CDR3 has 13 residues. Germline values: CDR1 LGHDT, CDR2 YNNKEL (reference sequence). V lost 0 bases to trimming and J lost 5 bases, with 7 bases between them. The CDR3 DNA sequence: TGTGCCAGCAGCCAAGATTGGGGTACTGAAGCTTTCTTT. Translating gives CASSQDWGTEAFF.

This clonotype was counted a few times. The chain has TRBV16 and TRBJ1-2; maybe TRBD1 (5 bases). Deletions cut 4 bases from V and 0 bases from J, with 18 bases between. Germline values: CDR1 KGHSY, CDR2 FQNENV. CDR3 size: 17 residues. The CDR3 DNA reads as TGTGCCAGCAGCCCCTCCAGCCAGGGTCGAGCTAACTATGGCTACACCTTC. This gives the protein CASSPSSQGRANYGYTF.